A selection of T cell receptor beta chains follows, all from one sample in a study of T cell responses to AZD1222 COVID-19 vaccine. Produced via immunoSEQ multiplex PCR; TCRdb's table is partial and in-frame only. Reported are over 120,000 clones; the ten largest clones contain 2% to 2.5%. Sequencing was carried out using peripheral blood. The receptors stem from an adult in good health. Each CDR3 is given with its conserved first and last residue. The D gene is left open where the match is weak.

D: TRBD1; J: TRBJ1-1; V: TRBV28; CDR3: CASRTGGIMNTEAFF; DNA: TGTGCCAGCAGGACAGGGGGTATCATGAACACTGAAGCTTTCTTT
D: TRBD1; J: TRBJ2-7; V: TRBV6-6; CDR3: CASSLRVPRQGAYEQYF; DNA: TGTGCCAGCAGTCTCCGGGTTCCGCGACAGGGGGCTTACGAGCAGTACTTC
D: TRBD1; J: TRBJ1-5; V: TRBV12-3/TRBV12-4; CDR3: CASRLQGAQPQHF; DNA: TGTGCCAGCAGATTACAGGGGGCGCAGCCCCAGCATTTT
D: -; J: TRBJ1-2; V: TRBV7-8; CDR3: CASSPEVVYGYTF; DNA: TGTGCCAGCAGCCCCGAAGTTGTCTATGGCTACACCTTC
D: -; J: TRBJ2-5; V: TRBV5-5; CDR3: CASSLGDPTQYF; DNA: TGTGCCAGCAGCTTGGGGGACCCGACCCAGTACTTC
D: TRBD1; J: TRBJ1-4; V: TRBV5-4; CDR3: CASSFRDRAYNEKLFF; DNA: TGTGCCAGCAGCTTCCGGGACAGGGCTTATAATGAAAAACTGTTTTTT
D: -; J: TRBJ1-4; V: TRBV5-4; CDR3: CASSSGQKNEKLFF; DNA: TGTGCCAGCAGCTCGGGCCAGAAGAATGAAAAACTGTTTTTT
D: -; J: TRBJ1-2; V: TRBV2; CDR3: CASSEAQGSGYTF; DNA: TGTGCCAGCAGTGAAGCGCAGGGAAGCGGCTACACCTTC
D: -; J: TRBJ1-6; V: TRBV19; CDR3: CASRRGPNNSPLHF; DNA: TGTGCCAGTAGGCGGGGTCCGAATAATTCACCCCTCCACTTT
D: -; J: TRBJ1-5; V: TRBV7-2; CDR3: CASSLARGNQPQHF; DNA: TGTGCCAGCAGCTTAGCCAGGGGCAATCAGCCCCAGCATTTT
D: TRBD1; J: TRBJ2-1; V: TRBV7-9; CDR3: CASSDTGDHKKIGQFF; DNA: TGTGCCAGCAGCGACACAGGGGACCACAAGAAAATTGGGCAGTTCTTC
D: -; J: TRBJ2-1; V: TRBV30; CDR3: CAYSGTTYNEQFF; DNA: TGTGCCTACTCCGGGACCACCTACAATGAGCAGTTCTTC
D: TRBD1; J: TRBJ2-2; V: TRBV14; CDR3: CASGTGKKLFF; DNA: TGTGCCAGCGGGACAGGGAAAAAGCTGTTTTTT
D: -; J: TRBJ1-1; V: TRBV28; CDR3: CASSLSRRGTEAFF; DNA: TGTGCCAGCAGTTTGTCAAGGCGGGGGACTGAAGCTTTCTTT
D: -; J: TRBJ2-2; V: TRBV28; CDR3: CASSKTPSSPTQSTGELFF; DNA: TGTGCCAGCAGTAAAACTCCAAGCAGCCCCACACAGTCAACCGGGGAGCTGTTTTTT
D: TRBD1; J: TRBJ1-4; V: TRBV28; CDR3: CASGTATKGKLFF; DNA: TGTGCCAGCGGGACAGCAACTAAAGGAAAACTGTTTTTT
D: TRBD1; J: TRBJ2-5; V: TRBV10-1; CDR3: CARQGPKWTQYF; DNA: TGCGCCAGACAGGGGCCCAAGTGGACCCAGTACTTC
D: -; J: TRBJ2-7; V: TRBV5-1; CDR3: CASSLAGTPAYEQYF; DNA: TGCGCCAGCAGCTTGGCCGGGACTCCTGCCTACGAGCAGTACTTC
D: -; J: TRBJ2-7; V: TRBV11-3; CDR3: CASSLEVYEQYF; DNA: TGTGCCAGCAGCTTAGAGGTATACGAGCAGTACTTC